This T cell receptor beta chain appears in the sequencing data of a study of human T cells and chemical hapten exposure. The overall study: Patch tests of 0.01% DPC on the upper back were read at 6 days.

The time point is: patch test 1, 2 weeks after DPC sensitization. Treatment here: therapeutic diphenylcyclopropenone sensitization with weekly scalp DPC. Germline V gene sequence: CDR1 SGHRS, CDR2 YFSETQ. There are 15 residues in the CDR3. The trim removed 5 bases at V and 3 bases at J, leaving 7 bases unmatched. TCRdb reanalysed the RACE reads using MiXCR and keeps one entry per CDR3 protein. The table includes 150,000 to 200,000 distinct CDR3 sequences, approximately 15% detected once. The specimen was whole blood, collected in connection with sensitization to the hapten diphenylcyclopropenone (DPC). The V gene is TRBV5-1, the J gene TRBJ1-4; TRBD1 aligns across 7 bases. The TCR was taken from a woman under 40 with alopecia areata. Some clones in this sample may be carry-over from other donors' samples. The chain's CDR3 is CASRPTGKSNEKLFF. The CDR3 bases are TGCGCCAGCAGGCCGACAGGGAAATCTAATGAAAAACTGTTTTTT.